Following are 12 T cell receptor beta chains from one sample sequenced in a study of T cells after yellow fever vaccination. TCRdb reprocessed the 5' RACE reads via MiXCR and lists one record per CDR3 protein. This sample has approximately 70,000 distinct CDR3 sequences; approximately 7% occur once, and the top ten carry approximately 35%. Specimen: CD8+ T cells sorted from PBMCs, collected about 41 days after the first yellow fever vaccination. These TCRs come from a man aged 18 to 29 who received the YFV17D yellow fever vaccine.

This clonotype was detected many times. The rearrangement uses TRBV6-1 and TRBJ2-1; no reliable D call. The V end was cut by 6 bases, the J end by 0 bases, with 15 bases between. The CDR3 extends over 16 amino acids. Germline V lookup: CDR1 MNHNS, CDR2 SASEGT. This CDR3 reads CASSPERLSSYNEQFF. CDR3 DNA sequence: TGTGCCAGCAGCCCCGAGCGCCTCAGCTCCTACAATGAGCAGTTCTTC.

At least ten counts were recorded for this clonotype. The chain couples TRBV5-1 to TRBJ2-3; no clear D gene. Trimming left V 4 bases short and J 1 base short, with 16 bases between. CDR1 and CDR2 from the germline V gene are SGHRS and YFSETQ. The CDR3 length is 16 residues. This CDR3 is CASSPRLTIRTDTQYF. DNA for the CDR3: TGCGCCAGCAGCCCCCGACTTACGATCCGCACAGATACGCAGTATTTT.

This clonotype has more than one count but fewer than ten. The gene calls are TRBV9 and TRBJ2-1; tentatively, D is TRBD1 or TRBD2 (5 bases each). Germline assignment: CDR1 SGDLS and CDR2 YYNGEE. Trimming removed 0 bases from V and 5 bases from J, with 15 bases in between. The CDR3 has 16 amino acids. The CDR3, as DNA: TGTGCCAGCAGCGTAGGAGCCCTAGAGGGACACAATGAGCAGTTCTTC. Translation gives CASSVGALEGHNEQFF.

This clonotype has ten or more counts. V gene TRBV12-3 or TRBV12-4 combines with J gene TRBJ1-1; no firm D call. CDR3 length: 14 residues. V gave up 2 bases and J gave up 1 base, with 8 bases separating them. This CDR3 reads CASSLMLANTEAFF. The CDR3 DNA sequence: TGTGCCAGCAGTTTAATGTTGGCGAACACTGAAGCTTTCTTT.

In its sample, this clonotype was seen a few times. The gene calls are TRBV10-3 and TRBJ2-5; D is undetermined. The germline CDR1 and CDR2 sequences are ENHRY and SYGVKD. This CDR3 has 12 amino acids. The ends were cut back, 5 bases at V and 5 bases at J, with 9 bases in the middle. In DNA, the CDR3 is TGTGCCATCAGTTGGGGTATGGAGACCCAGTACTTC. Translation gives CAISWGMETQYF.

There are many counts of this clonotype. V usage is TRBV4-1 and J usage is TRBJ2-2, with 11 bases aligning to TRBD2. Per germline, CDR1 MGHRA and CDR2 YSYEKL. CDR3 length: 16 residues. Germline trimming cut 0 bases from V and 6 bases from J; bases unmatched to any gene: 3. The CDR3 DNA is TGCGCCAGCAGCCAAGAAGGGACTAGCGGTCCCGGGGAGCTGTTTTTT. This sequence encodes CASSQEGTSGPGELFF.

This clonotype was detected only a few times. The chain recombines TRBV5-4 with TRBJ2-3; 8 nucleotides align to TRBD2. This CDR3 comprises 17 residues. Germline CDR1 SGHNT, CDR2 YYREEE (reference sequence). J lost 0 bases, V lost 3 bases, and 9 bases had no gene match. CDR3 in amino acids: CASSWVAGSGSTDTQYF. CDR3 sequence (DNA): TGTGCCAGCAGCTGGGTAGCGGGGTCCGGAAGCACAGATACGCAGTATTTT.

The V and J genes are TRBV28 and TRBJ2-5; D unresolved. This CDR3 is 12 amino acids long. V lost 8 bases, J lost 2 bases, and 9 bases lay in between. The germline V gene has CDR1 MDHEN and CDR2 SYDVKM. As DNA, the CDR3 is TGTGCCAGCCTGGGGAAGCAAGAGACCCAGTACTTC. It encodes CASLGKQETQYF.

This clonotype has at least ten counts. The chain recombines TRBV14 with TRBJ2-1; 7 nucleotides align to TRBD2. Per germline, CDR1 SGHDN and CDR2 FVKESK. This CDR3 contains 12 residues. Losses at the gene ends were 11 bases for V and 4 bases for J; bases not matched to a gene: 5. CDR3: CASGGLYNEQFF. The CDR3 nucleotides are TGTGCCTCGGGGGGACTATACAATGAGCAGTTCTTC. Full variable domain (remainder filled in from reference TRBV14 and TRBJ2-1): EAGVTQFPSHSVIEKGQTVTLRCDPISGHDNLYWYRRVMGKEIKFLLHFVKESKQDESGMPNNRFLAERTGGTYSTLKVQPAELEDSGVYFCASGGLYNEQFFGPGTRLTVL.

In this sample, this clonotype turned up many times. The genes are TRBV5-1 and TRBJ2-1; the D gene is possibly TRBD1 (6 bases). There are 16 residues in the CDR3. Germline CDR1 and CDR2: SGHRS and YFSETQ. V was trimmed by 1 base and J by 3 bases, leaving 14 bases between them. The CDR3 sequence: CASSLRAGTSYNEQFF. CDR3 DNA: TGCGCCAGCAGCTTGCGTGCAGGGACAAGCTACAATGAGCAGTTCTTC.

This clonotype came up many times. This chain links TRBV11-2 with TRBJ2-3; no definite D call. The CDR3 has 14 residues. Germline V gene lookup returns CDR1 SGHAT and CDR2 FQNNGV. V lost 2 bases and J lost 7, with 13 bases in between. The DNA for the CDR3 is TGTGCCAGCAGCTTATCGGACCCGGATAATACGCAGTATTTT. This encodes CASSLSDPDNTQYF.

The sample holds a few counts of this clonotype. The chain is built from TRBV12-3 or TRBV12-4 and TRBJ1-1; perhaps TRBD1 as D (6 bases). The CDR3 covers 14 residues. The V and J ends lost 11 bases and 1 base respectively, with 17 bases between them. CDR3 sequence: CASMTGLSNTEAFF. DNA for the CDR3: TGTGCCTCAATGACAGGCCTATCGAACACTGAAGCTTTCTTT.